The sequence of this T cell receptor (beta chain) was determined in a study of blood T cell repertoires in COVID-19. Sequencing used immunoSEQ multiplex PCR; TCRdb keeps in-frame clones, though not all of them. The sample records under 65,000 clones, around four fifths being singletons. The germline gives CDR1 SGHDT, CDR2 YYEEEE. The V end was cut by 1 base, the J end by 5 bases, with 12 bases between. The CDR3 contains 14 residues. This receptor was taken from a woman in her 70s with acute or convalescent COVID-19. Sequencing was performed on peripheral blood. V and J are TRBV5-6 and TRBJ2-5; D call uncertain. CDR3 sequence reads: CASSLSPHWETQYF. CDR3 DNA: TGTGCCAGCAGCTTGAGCCCCCACTGGGAGACCCAGTACTTC.